The 22 T cell receptor beta chains given below trace back to one sample, sequenced in a study of blood T cell repertoires in COVID-19. Sequenced by immunoSEQ multiplex PCR; TCRdb stores in-frame clones only, minus some. Of tens of thousands of clones listed, 70% to 90% were seen once; the top ten hold under 1.5%. Sequenced input: peripheral blood. The origin of the receptors is a woman older than 75 with acute or convalescent COVID-19.

This chain uses TRBV5-1 with TRBJ2-5; 8 bases are shared with TRBD1. Germline V CDR1 and CDR2: SGHRS, YFSETQ. CDR3 length: 16 amino acids. With 4 bases clipped from V and 0 bases from J, the junction kept 8 bases outside the gene matches. CDR3 sequence reads: CASSPGTGGYQETQYF. Here the CDR3 DNA reads TGCGCCAGCAGCCCGGGGACAGGCGGGTACCAAGAGACCCAGTACTTC.

The chain carries TRBV24-1 and TRBJ2-5, with D perhaps TRBD2 (5 bases). V lost 6 bases, J lost 4 bases, and 14 bases lay in between. Germline-derived CDR1 and CDR2 are KGHDR and SFDVKD. CDR3 length equals 14 residues. Here the CDR3 reads CATSTDGVIETQYF. CDR3 bases: TGTGCCACCAGTACGGACGGGGTAATAGAGACCCAGTACTTC.

The rearrangement uses TRBV18 and TRBJ2-7, with D perhaps matching TRBD1 (5 bases). V was clipped by 5 bases and J by 0 bases, with 11 bases between them. The CDR3 runs 14 residues. CDR1 is KGHSH and CDR2 is LQKENI in the germline V gene. CDR3 protein: CASSLGANSYEQYF. In DNA form, the CDR3 reads TGTGCCAGCTCATTAGGGGCCAACTCCTACGAGCAGTACTTC.

This clone was seen a single time. The V call is TRBV18, the J call TRBJ1-5; D possibly corresponds to TRBD1 (5 bases). Looked up from germline, CDR1 is KGHSH and CDR2 is LQKENI. Between the trimmed V and J ends, which lost 5 bases and 5 bases, there was a span of 10 bases. This CDR3 has 13 amino acids. CDR3 DNA: TGTGCCAGCTCAGGGACTGAGGATCAGCCCCAGCATTTT. Translation gives CASSGTEDQPQHF.

The chain carries TRBV27 and TRBJ2-2, with no clear D. Germline CDR1 and CDR2: MNHEY and SMNVEV (reference sequence). The CDR3 totals 13 residues. Trimming removed 4 bases from V and 3 bases from J, with 6 bases in between. The CDR3 spells CASSSHYTGELFF. In nucleotides, the CDR3 is TGTGCCAGCAGTTCCCATTACACCGGGGAGCTGTTTTTT.

The chain links TRBV18 to TRBJ2-1; D may be TRBD2 (5 bases). With 6 bases removed from V and 0 bases from J, the gap between germline ends came to 15 bases. The CDR3 spans 16 residues. From germline, CDR1 is KGHSH and CDR2 LQKENI. CDR3 residues: CASSRGPGSSYNEQFF. Written as DNA, the CDR3 is TGTGCCAGCTCTCGTGGGCCGGGGAGCTCCTACAATGAGCAGTTCTTC.

The chain joins TRBV6-2 or TRBV6-3 to TRBJ2-3; 7 bases are a match to TRBD1. With V trimmed by 4 bases and J by 3 bases, 13 bases remained unmatched. The germline V gene encodes CDR1 MNHEY and CDR2 SVGEGT. The CDR3 has 17 residues. The CDR3 sequence: CASSFSLRQGGTDTQYF. The DNA for the CDR3 is TGTGCCAGCAGTTTTTCCCTCCGACAGGGTGGGACAGATACGCAGTATTTT.

The gene calls are TRBV29-1 and TRBJ1-1; a possible D gene is TRBD1 (6 bases). Germline CDR1 and CDR2: SQVTM and ANQGSEA. The CDR3 is made up of 12 amino acids. The V end lost 4 bases, the J end lost 1 base, and 7 bases lay between the germline ends. The CDR3 bases are TGCAGCGTTGGAGGGGGGAACACTGAAGCTTTCTTT. It encodes CSVGGGNTEAFF. The full variable domain, its missing parts supplied by reference TRBV29-1 and TRBJ1-1, is SAVISQKPSRDICQRGTSLTIQCQVDSQVTMMFWYRQQPGQSLTLIATANQGSEATYESGFVIDKFPISRPNLTFSTLTVSNMSPEDSSIYLCSVGGGNTEAFFGQGTRLTVV.

This chain uses TRBV3-1 (or the pseudogene TRBV3-2) with TRBJ1-2; the D gene is possibly TRBD1 (6 bases). V was clipped by 3 bases and J by 4 bases, with 12 bases between them. This CDR3 is built from 14 residues. Germline V lookup: CDR1 LGHDT, CDR2 YNNKEL (reference sequence). This chain's CDR3 is CASSQLQGSYGYTF. The CDR3 nucleotides are TGTGCCAGCAGCCAGCTACAGGGCAGCTATGGCTACACCTTC.

This chain uses TRBV5-1 with TRBJ2-7, with D possibly matching TRBD2 (6 bases). The V and J ends lost 4 bases and 0 bases respectively, with 14 bases between them. The length of the CDR3 is 15 residues. The germline V gene encodes CDR1 SGHRS and CDR2 YFSETQ. The CDR3 nucleotides read TGCGCCAGCAGCCCCGGGACTGCTAGCTCCTACGAGCAGTACTTC. As protein: CASSPGTASSYEQYF.

The V and J genes are TRBV27 and TRBJ1-3, with D possibly being TRBD1 (5 bases). V lost 7 bases and J lost 4, with 14 bases in between. This CDR3 contains 14 residues. Germline CDR1 MNHEY, CDR2 SMNVEV (reference sequence). The CDR3 reads CASTAGGSGNTIYF. The DNA for the CDR3 is TGTGCCAGCACCGCGGGGGGGTCGGGAAACACCATATATTTT.

The chain recombines TRBV6-5 with TRBJ2-3, with D tentatively TRBD2 (6 bases). This CDR3 comprises 14 residues. Germline-derived CDR1 and CDR2 are MNHEY and SVGAGI. Trimming pared 10 bases from V and 0 bases from J, leaving 14 bases between. As DNA, the CDR3 is TGTGCCAACCGGGACTCCACTAGCACAGATACGCAGTATTTT. Its translation: CANRDSTSTDTQYF.

The chain joins TRBV28 to TRBJ2-5, with a tentative D call TRBD2 (6 bases). There are 21 residues in the CDR3. V was clipped by 2 bases and J by 4 bases, with 32 bases between them. Germline V gene sequence: CDR1 MDHEN, CDR2 SYDVKM. CDR3 sequence: CASSLGSGATGSFGPVETQYF. The CDR3 DNA reads as TGTGCCAGCAGTTTAGGTAGCGGAGCGACTGGGTCATTTGGTCCGGTAGAGACCCAGTACTTC.

V gene TRBV11-2 combines with J gene TRBJ2-1; D is perhaps TRBD1 (8 bases). V was clipped by 5 bases and J by 6 bases, with 17 bases between them. The CDR3 extends over 15 amino acids. Germline lookup yields CDR1 SGHAT and CDR2 FQNNGV. Written as DNA, the CDR3 is TGTGCCAGCAGCACTACAGGGGGGGGATTCAATGAGCAGTTCTTC. Encoded protein: CASSTTGGGFNEQFF.

The chain couples TRBV5-1 to TRBJ1-2; TRBD1 aligns across 7 bases. The junction had 10 bases not matched to a gene; V was cut back by 3 bases and J by 5 bases. CDR3 length: 15 amino acids. Looked up from germline, CDR1 is SGHRS and CDR2 is YFSETQ. Here the CDR3 reads CASSSTAGTEYGYTF. CDR3 coding DNA: TGCGCCAGCAGCTCCACCGCCGGGACAGAATATGGCTACACCTTC. The whole variable domain, remainder taken from reference TRBV5-1 and TRBJ1-2, is KAGVTQTPRYLIKTRGQQVTLSCSPISGHRSVSWYQQTPGQGLQFLFEYFSETQRNKGNFPGRFSGRQFSNSRSEMNVSTLELGDSALYLCASSSTAGTEYGYTFGSGTRLTVV.

The rearrangement links TRBV5-3 to TRBJ1-2; 7 bases are shared with TRBD1. TRBV5-3 is designated an ORF whose function remains uncertain. V lost 8 bases and J lost 4; bases outside the gene matches: 5. This CDR3 is 12 amino acids long. In DNA form, the CDR3 reads TGTGCCAGGGTACAGGGGAGCTATGGCTACACCTTC. The encoded protein is CARVQGSYGYTF.

DNA of the CDR3: TGCAGCGCAGGCCGGGACAGGGGAGAGGAAAAACTGTTTTTT. Its translation is CSAGRDRGEEKLFF. The rearrangement links TRBV29-1 to TRBJ1-4; TRBD1 aligns across 10 bases. The CDR3 sequence is 14 residues long. After removal of 7 bases from V and 8 bases from J, the junction contained 10 bases not matched to a gene. Germline V gene data show CDR1 as SQVTM and CDR2 as ANQGSEA. Combining the CDR3 with reference TRBV29-1 and TRBJ1-4 gives the whole variable domain SAVISQKPSRDICQRGTSLTIQCQVDSQVTMMFWYRQQPGQSLTLIATANQGSEATYESGFVIDKFPISRPNLTFSTLTVSNMSPEDSSIYLCSAGRDRGEEKLFFGSGTQLSVL.

This chain joins TRBV24-1 and TRBJ2-2, with 8 bases matching TRBD2. Germline-derived CDR1 and CDR2 are KGHDR and SFDVKD. Trimming removed 3 bases from V and 5 bases from J; junction bases left unmatched: 7. The length of the CDR3 is 16 residues. The CDR3 nucleotides read TGTGCCACCAGTGATGCCAGAGCGGGAGATACCGGGGAGCTGTTTTTT. Its protein is CATSDARAGDTGELFF.

This chain joins TRBV2 and TRBJ2-7; D is possibly TRBD2 (6 bases). There are 15 residues in the CDR3. Germline V gives CDR1 SNHLY, CDR2 FYNNEI. Trimming removed 2 bases from V and 2 bases from J, with 13 bases in between. The CDR3 protein is CASSESTAGTYEQYF. Here the CDR3 DNA reads TGTGCCAGCAGTGAAAGTACTGCGGGGACCTACGAGCAGTACTTC.

The V call is TRBV6-4, the J call TRBJ2-1; 13 nucleotides align to TRBD2. J gave up 4 bases and V 0 bases, and 3 bases lay outside the gene matches. CDR3 length: 17 amino acids. The germline V gene has CDR1 MRHNA and CDR2 SNTAGT. The DNA of the CDR3 is TGTGCCAGCAGTGACTCGGGGACTAGCGGGATGTACAATGAGCAGTTCTTC. This codes for CASSDSGTSGMYNEQFF.

The chain has TRBV19 and TRBJ1-1; D perhaps matches TRBD1 (6 bases). Germline CDR1 and CDR2: LNHDA and SQIVND (reference sequence). The CDR3 runs 15 residues. Between the trimmed V and J ends, which lost 7 bases and 0 bases, there was a span of 15 bases. Here the CDR3 reads CASIQGTRMNTEAFF. CDR3 nucleotides: TGTGCCAGTATCCAGGGGACGAGAATGAACACTGAAGCTTTCTTT.

The V gene is TRBV11-2, the J gene TRBJ1-1, with 9 bases lining up with TRBD1. The V gene's germline CDR1 is SGHAT and CDR2 FQNNGV. The V segment lost 4 bases and the J segment 6 bases; nucleotides outside the gene matches: 6. The length of the CDR3 is 14 residues. CDR3 in amino acids: CASSSGTGKAEAFF. The CDR3 DNA reads as TGTGCCAGCAGCTCCGGGACAGGGAAAGCTGAAGCTTTCTTT.